This paragraph reports one TCR beta chain. The data were obtained in a study of blood T cell repertoires in COVID-19. Study details: Sources were T cells, B-cell-depleted T cells, or PBMCs; the material itself was cDNA or gDNA.

Per the original data handling: Cell counts per sample came from amplifying reference gene primers. The method was immunoSEQ multiplex PCR; TCRdb's version includes in-frame clones alone and lacks a portion of them. V and J calls and clone size are copied from that table; D and trimming were computed from the DNA. The data show 40,000 to 45,000 clones, with about 85% seen just once and under 4.5% held by the top ten. CDR3 length: 15 amino acids. The V and J ends lost 1 base and 0 bases respectively, with 8 bases between them. Germline V gene sequence: CDR1 LGHDT, CDR2 YNNKEL (reference sequence). V and J are TRBV3-1 (or the pseudogene TRBV3-2) and TRBJ2-3, with D possibly TRBD1 on 6 matching bases. Source material: peripheral blood. This TCR derives from a man aged 55-75 years with acute or convalescent COVID-19. CDR3 loop: CASSQAGHSTDTQYF. The CDR3 DNA is TGTGCCAGCAGCCAAGCGGGACATAGCACAGATACGCAGTATTTT.